The next 21 T cell receptor beta chains were all read from a single sample in a study of blood T cells in healthy people across ages. Then a second PCR, running roughly 7 to 11 cycles, was carried out with a sample-barcoded 5' primer and a J-beta primer mix. Using its own MiXCR run on the 5' RACE reads, TCRdb lists one record per CDR3 protein. The table lists about 690,000 distinct CDR3 sequences, 40% to 45% of them singletons, with about 30% in the top ten. The sample comprised blood. The receptors were sampled from a man at least 80 years old in good health.

This chain connects TRBV28 to TRBJ1-5; D might be TRBD1 (6 bases). This CDR3 is 15 amino acids long. Germline CDR1 is MDHEN and CDR2 is SYDVKM. The germline V and J ends were trimmed by 3 bases and 4 bases, with 13 bases remaining between them. The CDR3 DNA is TGTGCCAGCAGTTTGGGCAGGGGACGGAATCAGCCCCAGCATTTT. Amino acids: CASSLGRGRNQPQHF.

This clonotype occurred a few times. CDR3 sequence: CASSSQDLRGYTF. The CDR3 nucleotides are TGTGCCAGCAGTTCCCAAGATCTAAGGGGCTACACCTTC. The rearrangement links TRBV6-5 to TRBJ1-2; no clear D. Trimming took 4 bases from V and 8 from J, leaving 14 bases between them. The germline V gene encodes CDR1 MNHEY and CDR2 SVGAGI. This CDR3 has 13 residues.

This clonotype was counted once. The chain joins TRBV10-3 to TRBJ1-4; D remains ambiguous. The CDR3 runs 12 residues. Trimming cost V 6 bases and J 10 bases, with 12 bases left between them. Germline assignment: CDR1 ENHRY and CDR2 SYGVKD. CDR3 loop: CAIREQDGKLFF. DNA of the CDR3: TGTGCCATCAGGGAGCAGGATGGAAAACTGTTTTTT.

The chain recombines TRBV3-1 with TRBJ1-5; D unclear. CDR3 length equals 15 residues. The V and J ends lost 1 base and 7 bases respectively, with 14 bases between them. Germline V gene lookup returns CDR1 LGHDT and CDR2 YNNKEL (reference sequence). CDR3 bases: TGTGCCAGCAGCCAAGGACCCGTACAGAGGCAGCCCCAGCATTTT. The encoded protein is CASSQGPVQRQPQHF.

A remark on this clonotype: A read error may be the cause here, since a much bigger clone is one base away. The chain recombines TRBV7-6 with TRBJ2-7, with D unresolved. Trimming cost V 5 bases and J 0 bases, with 11 bases left between them. CDR1 SGHVS and CDR2 FNYEAQ come from the germline V gene. CDR3 length equals 14 residues. The CDR3 region is CASSAQYSSYEQYF. CDR3 DNA sequence: TGTGCCAGCAGCGCCCAATATAGCTCCTACGAGCAGTACTTC.

As regards this clonotype: One end of the junction fails to match germline, which may point to a read error. The genes are TRBV5-1 and TRBJ2-3; 10 bases fit TRBD2. This CDR3 contains 16 residues. Per germline, CDR1 SGHRS and CDR2 YFSETQ. DNA of the CDR3: TGCGCCAGCAGCTTGGCGGGACTAGCGATCACAGATGCGCAGTATTTT. Encoded protein: CASSLAGLAITDAQYF.

The chain combines TRBV27 with TRBJ2-2, with 9 bases aligning to TRBD2. The germline CDR1 and CDR2 sequences are MNHEY and SMNVEV (reference sequence). With 5 bases clipped from V and 8 bases from J, the junction kept 15 bases outside the gene matches. CDR3 length equals 17 residues. The CDR3 DNA follows: TGTGCCAGCAGTCACCGACCGGGACTAGCACCACCGGGGGAGCTGTTTTTT. Protein: CASSHRPGLAPPGELFF.

The CDR3 loop is CASSQVGTGVGNTIYF. Here the CDR3 DNA reads TGTGCCAGCAGCCAAGTAGGAACAGGGGTAGGAAACACCATATATTTT. This rearrangement joins TRBV4-2 to TRBJ1-3; 7 bases fit TRBD1. The CDR3 consists of 16 residues. V was pared by 1 base and J by 4 bases, with 7 bases of the junction left unmatched. The germline V gene encodes CDR1 LGHNA and CDR2 YNFKEQ.

The J gene is TRBJ1-1, the V gene TRBV20-1, with D possibly matching TRBD1 (6 bases). V lost 2 bases to trimming and J lost 2 bases, with 12 bases between them. CDR1 is DFQATT, CDR2 SNEGSKA, per germline (reference sequence). The CDR3 covers 14 residues. The CDR3 spells CSARYGQTNTEAFF. The CDR3 DNA is TGCAGTGCTAGATATGGACAGACCAACACTGAAGCTTTCTTT.

Only a few counts were recorded for this clonotype. J is TRBJ1-5 and V is TRBV4-2; no firm D call. Germline values: CDR1 LGHNA, CDR2 YNFKEQ. Trimming shortened V by 0 bases and J by 8 bases, and 14 bases separated the two germline ends. There are 15 residues in the CDR3. CDR3 sequence (DNA): TGTGCCAGCAGCCAAGAAGGGAATGAGGTGGAGCCCCAGCATTTT. As protein: CASSQEGNEVEPQHF.

The chain joins TRBV7-6 to TRBJ2-3; possible D gene TRBD2, 6 bases. The V end was cut by 5 bases, the J end by 3 bases, with 15 bases between. The CDR3 is made up of 15 amino acids. Germline V gene data show CDR1 as SGHVS and CDR2 as FNYEAQ. The CDR3 DNA reads as TGTGCCAGCAGCCAAGCTGGAGGGAGAACAGATACGCAGTATTTT. Translated, it gives CASSQAGGRTDTQYF.

This rearrangement joins TRBV7-2 to TRBJ2-3, with TRBD2 matching 9 bases. This CDR3 comprises 17 residues. CDR1 SGHTA and CDR2 FQGNSA come from the germline V gene. The V gene end was trimmed by 5 bases and the J gene end by 3 bases; junction bases not matched to a gene: 12. CDR3 in DNA: TGTGCCAGCAGCATCGAGGGGCGGGGGGGCGTGACAGATACGCAGTATTTT. It translates to CASSIEGRGGVTDTQYF.

DNA for the CDR3: TGTGCCAGCAGTAAGACAGGGTCGGGGGGTACGCAGTATTTT. Protein sequence: CASSKTGSGGTQYF. The chain links TRBV6-2 or TRBV6-3 to TRBJ2-3; tentatively, D is TRBD1 or TRBD2 (7 bases each). The CDR3 consists of 14 residues. V was trimmed by 5 bases and J by 8 bases, leaving 17 bases between them. Germline V gives CDR1 MNHEY, CDR2 SVGEGT.

The rearrangement uses TRBV3-1 and TRBJ2-7; tentative D call: TRBD1 (6 bases). The CDR3 sequence is 14 residues long. V lost 3 bases, J lost 2 bases, and 11 bases lay in between. The germline V gene has CDR1 LGHDT and CDR2 YNNKEL (reference sequence). The CDR3 sequence is CASSHGGYTYEQYF. The CDR3 DNA reads TGTGCCAGCAGCCATGGGGGCTACACCTACGAGCAGTACTTC.

This chain joins TRBV6-2 or TRBV6-3 and TRBJ2-7; TRBD2 aligns across 13 bases. This CDR3 contains 17 residues. Germline loops: CDR1 MNHEY, CDR2 SVGEGT. V trimming: 3 bases; J trimming: 5 bases; junction bases outside the gene matches: 10. The CDR3 DNA is TGTGCCAGCAGTTATGGGATCGCCGGGACTAGCGGGAACGAGCAGTACTTC. Translated, it gives CASSYGIAGTSGNEQYF.

The chain is built from TRBV5-1 and TRBJ2-1; 11 bases line up with TRBD2. V dropped 4 bases and J dropped 8; count of bases not matched to a gene: 8. The germline CDR1 and CDR2 sequences are SGHRS and YFSETQ. The CDR3 length is 15 residues. The CDR3 protein is CASSPGLAGPDEQFF. CDR3 sequence (DNA): TGCGCCAGCAGCCCCGGACTAGCGGGCCCGGATGAGCAGTTCTTC.

This sequence joins TRBV6-5 and TRBJ1-2; D perhaps matches TRBD1 (5 bases). V shed 2 bases and J shed 0 bases, with 13 bases lying between them. CDR3 length equals 16 residues. The germline V gene encodes CDR1 MNHEY and CDR2 SVGAGI. In DNA form, the CDR3 reads TGTGCCAGCAGTTACGCTACACAGGCCACTAACTATGGCTACACCTTC. It is translated as CASSYATQATNYGYTF.

J is TRBJ2-1 and V is TRBV20-1; D is tentatively TRBD1 or TRBD2 (5 bases each). The J call may be in error: the DNA end matches TRBJ2-7 better. CDR3 length equals 16 residues. The germline V gene has CDR1 DFQATT and CDR2 SNEGSKA (reference sequence). CDR3: CSAEGTSISSYNEQYF. The CDR3 nucleotides are TGCAGTGCCGAAGGGACCTCCATAAGCTCCTACAATGAGCAGTACTTC.

This clonotype was detected a few times. J is TRBJ2-5 and V is TRBV6-6; TRBD2 matches 8 bases. CDR1 and CDR2 (germline): MNHNY, SVGAGI (reference sequence). The V gene end was trimmed by 6 bases and the J gene end by 5 bases; junction bases not matched to a gene: 14. The length of the CDR3 is 16 residues. CDR3 residues: CASSPQRGIREETQYF. In DNA, the CDR3 is TGTGCCAGCAGCCCACAGCGGGGGATACGCGAGGAGACCCAGTACTTC.

A remark on this clonotype: The conserved final phenylalanine or tryptophan is absent from the CDR3, which likely points to a read error. The genes are TRBV6-2 or TRBV6-3 and TRBJ2-1; 9 bases fit TRBD1. Germline V CDR1 and CDR2: MNHEY, SVGEGT. V shed 5 bases, J shed 2 bases, and the junction held 1 base outside the gene matches. The length of the CDR3 is 14 residues. This CDR3 is CASSGQGPYNEQFY. In nucleotides, the CDR3 is TGTGCCAGCAGTGGACAGGGGCCCTACAATGAGCAGTTCTAC.

This chain joins TRBV20-1 and TRBJ2-4; 10 bases agree with TRBD2. The J call may be faulty, since TRBJ2-7 better matches the DNA end. The CDR3 runs 13 residues. CDR1 and CDR2 (germline): DFQATT, SNEGSKA (reference sequence). The CDR3 nucleotides are TGCAGCACATTAGCGGGAGGTTTTCTCGAGCAGTACTTC. Its protein is CSTLAGGFLEQYF.